These 6 T cell receptor beta chains originate from one sample sequenced in a study of cytomegalovirus exposure and HLA in healthy donors. PCR amplification relied on 60 Vbeta primers (plus 13 Jbeta primers). Profiled with immunoSEQ multiplex PCR; TCRdb holds only in-frame clones, not every one. The sample comprises roughly 100,000 clones, about 75% of which are singletons, and around 2.5% rests with the top ten. Sequencing was carried out using PBMCs. These receptors were taken from a middle-aged man in good health and CMV-seronegative.

The table lists this clone with a count of one. The V and J genes are TRBV7-8 and TRBJ2-3; TRBD2 agrees at 9 bases. With 6 bases clipped from V and 4 bases from J, the junction kept 5 bases outside the gene matches. This CDR3 has 14 amino acids. CDR1 is SGHVS and CDR2 is FQNEAQ in the germline V gene. CDR3 amino acids: CASSQERGADTQYF. The CDR3 DNA is TGTGCCAGCAGTCAGGAGCGGGGGGCAGATACGCAGTATTTT.

This chain joins TRBV9 and TRBJ2-3, with 15 positions matching TRBD2. The CDR3 is 15 amino acids. The junction had 0 bases not matched to a gene; V was cut back by 7 bases and J by 0 bases. The germline gives CDR1 SGDLS, CDR2 YYNGEE. The CDR3 coding sequence is TGTGCCAGCGGACTAGCGGGGGGGAGCACAGATACGCAGTATTTT. Translation: CASGLAGGSTDTQYF. Filled out from reference TRBV9 and TRBJ2-3, the complete variable domain reads DSGVTQTPKHLITATGQRVTLRCSPRSGDLSVYWYQQSLDQGLQFLIQYYNGEERAKGNILERFSAQQFPDLHSELNLSSLELGDSALYFCASGLAGGSTDTQYFGPGTRLTVL.

The rearrangement links TRBV7-8 to TRBJ2-7; 10 bases are shared with TRBD2. CDR1 and CDR2 (germline): SGHVS, FQNEAQ. V lost 2 bases to trimming and J lost 5 bases; unmatched junction nucleotides: 3. This CDR3 is built from 14 residues. Here the CDR3 reads CASSLNLAGDEQYF. The CDR3 region has the DNA TGTGCCAGCAGCTTAAATCTAGCGGGGGACGAGCAGTACTTC.

The rearrangement uses TRBV29-1 and TRBJ2-2; 7 bases match TRBD1. The J segment lost 1 base and the V segment lost 3 bases, leaving 8 bases of the junction unmatched. Germline V gene lookup returns CDR1 SQVTM and CDR2 ANQGSEA. The CDR3 loop spans 16 amino acids. The CDR3 coding sequence is TGCAGCGTTGATGGTTTGAGGGGGCAGAACACCGGGGAGCTGTTTTTT. This sequence encodes CSVDGLRGQNTGELFF.

This rearrangement joins TRBV5-4 to TRBJ1-2, with D unclear. V was trimmed by 0 bases and J by 6 bases, leaving 12 bases between them. This CDR3 region has 14 residues. Germline V gene data show CDR1 as SGHNT and CDR2 as YYREEE (reference sequence). DNA of the CDR3: TGTGCCAGCAGCTTGGATTGGTTTACGGATGGCTACACCTTC. This translates into CASSLDWFTDGYTF.

This chain uses TRBV6-6 with TRBJ2-7; D is possibly TRBD1 (5 bases). Germline V gene data show CDR1 as MNHNY and CDR2 as SVGAGI (reference sequence). Trimming removed 0 bases from V and 3 bases from J, with 15 bases in between. This CDR3 is built from 16 residues. CDR3 sequence reads: CASSYSGQGNSYEQYF. CDR3 nucleotide sequence: TGTGCCAGCAGTTACTCGGGGCAGGGAAATAGCTACGAGCAGTACTTC.